These 5 T cell receptor beta chains were all obtained from the same sample, sequenced in a study of blood T cell repertoires in COVID-19. The protocol was immunoSEQ multiplex PCR, while the TCRdb copy is restricted to in-frame clones and leaves out a portion. The repertoire has about 210,000 clones, roughly 86% of them found once; the top ten carry approximately 12%. Sequencing used peripheral blood. The receptor set was obtained from a woman between 35 and 50 years old with acute or convalescent COVID-19.

A note on this clone: The conserved phenylalanine or tryptophan normally closing the CDR3 is absent here, so this likely arose from a read error. The DNA is left out, because the CDR3 cannot be placed on it with certainty; the CDR3 is given as TCRdb lists it. The V and J genes are TRBV12-3 or TRBV12-4 and TRBJ1-3; TRBD1, the table's D call, was not compared with the DNA. With termini counted, the CDR3 has 13 amino acids. The CDR3 spells CASSLPGQGARAV.

CDR3 sequence (DNA): TGTGCCAGCAGTGACGGGACAGGGCATCAGCCCCAGCATTTT. It translates to CASSDGTGHQPQHF. This rearrangement joins TRBV2 to TRBJ1-5; TRBD1 matches 9 bases. Trimming removed 3 bases from V and 5 bases from J; junction bases left unmatched: 2. CDR3 size: 14 residues. Per the germline V gene, CDR1 is SNHLY and CDR2 is FYNNEI.

This clone was picked up one time. The chain carries TRBV5-5 and TRBJ2-7, with D uncertain. V lost 4 bases and J lost 2, with 7 bases in between. Per germline, CDR1 SGHKS and CDR2 YYEKEE (reference sequence). This CDR3 is built from 12 residues. CDR3 in amino acids: CASSPDTYEQYF. The DNA for the CDR3 is TGTGCCAGCAGCCCTGACACCTACGAGCAGTACTTC.

The J gene is TRBJ2-7, the V gene TRBV7-2, with 10 bases aligning to TRBD2. There are 17 residues in the CDR3. Unmatched junction bases numbered 7, after V lost 1 base and J lost 1 base. Germline assignment: CDR1 SGHTA and CDR2 FQGNSA. CDR3 protein: CASSLEASGRTSYEQYF. The CDR3 DNA sequence: TGTGCCAGCAGCTTAGAAGCTAGCGGGAGAACTTCCTACGAGCAGTACTTC.

This rearrangement joins TRBV5-1 to TRBJ2-2, with 8 nucleotides matching TRBD2. Germline values: CDR1 SGHRS, CDR2 YFSETQ. Unmatched junction bases numbered 9, after V lost 4 bases and J lost 4 bases. The CDR3 runs 16 residues. CDR3 residues: CASSQATSGSTGELFF. CDR3 DNA sequence: TGCGCCAGCAGCCAGGCCACTAGCGGTAGCACCGGGGAGCTGTTTTTT.